A single sample gave rise to the 24 T cell receptor beta chains below, sequenced in a study of shared clonotypes between healthy human individuals (dated by TCRdb to about 2020). The method behind the library was the immunoSEQ multiplex PCR assay. TCRdb re-hosts the immuneACCESS table, in-frame sequences only. Its copies lack some clones; in the studies checked, an unresolved V gene accounts for under half of them, and the cause for the rest is not known. Within this sample are around 500,000 clones, with less than 80% of them counted one time only. About an eighth of the sample is in the top ten clones. The sample taken for sequencing was PBMCs. These receptors all stem from a woman aged 40 to 50 in good health. Some clones in this sample may be carry-over from other donors' samples.

Only one count was recorded for this clone. V is TRBV30 and J is TRBJ1-1; the match to TRBD1 covers 9 bases. The CDR3 is 13 amino acids. CDR1 is GTSNPN and CDR2 is SVGIG in the germline V gene (reference sequence). After removal of 3 bases from V and 4 bases from J, the junction contained 3 bases not matched to a gene. Here the CDR3 DNA reads TGTGCCTGGAGCTTACAGGGGGCCACTGAAGCTTTCTTT. Translated: CAWSLQGATEAFF.

The CDR3 DNA follows: TGTGCCAGCAGTTTTGCCTCTGGAAACACCATATATTTT. Protein: CASSFASGNTIYF. The chain joins TRBV2 to TRBJ1-3; D remains unclear. V lost 5 bases and J lost 0, with 5 bases in between. The CDR3 length is 13 residues. Germline V gives CDR1 SNHLY, CDR2 FYNNEI.

This clone has more than one count but fewer than ten. The chain employs TRBV29-1 and TRBJ2-7, with no clear D. Germline CDR1 and CDR2: SQVTM and ANQGSEA. Trimming took off 5 bases at V and 5 bases at J, with 10 bases between the two ends. The CDR3 sequence is 11 residues long. The CDR3 loop is CSVMKINEQYF. CDR3 coding DNA: TGCAGCGTTATGAAGATAAACGAGCAGTACTTC.

The V call is TRBV9, the J call TRBJ1-3; D is unresolved. Germline loops: CDR1 SGDLS, CDR2 YYNGEE. Between the trimmed V and J ends, which lost 4 bases and 0 bases, there was a span of 11 bases. This CDR3 is 15 amino acids long. This chain's CDR3 is CASSQTGGSGNTIYF. CDR3 nucleotides: TGTGCCAGCAGCCAAACGGGCGGCTCTGGAAACACCATATATTTT.

The rearrangement links TRBV27 to TRBJ2-5, with a possible D match to TRBD2 (6 bases). The CDR3 consists of 16 residues. CDR1 MNHEY and CDR2 SMNVEV come from the germline V gene (reference sequence). Trimming took 2 bases from V and 2 from J, leaving 15 bases between them. In DNA form, the CDR3 reads TGTGCCAGCAGTTTACGGGGACTTCCGTTGCAAGAGACCCAGTACTTC. Encoded protein: CASSLRGLPLQETQYF.

This chain connects TRBV4-1 to TRBJ2-7; a weak D match, TRBD2 (5 bases). Germline V gene data show CDR1 as MGHRA and CDR2 as YSYEKL. This CDR3 has 15 amino acids. V was pared by 0 bases and J by 3 bases, with 12 bases between. DNA of the CDR3: TGCGCCAGCAGCCAAGACTGGGCCCGGGGCTACGAGCAGTACTTC. Its protein is CASSQDWARGYEQYF.

V gene TRBV4-1 combines with J gene TRBJ2-2; D unresolved. The ends were cut back, 3 bases at V and 7 bases at J, with 9 bases in the middle. The germline CDR1 and CDR2 sequences are MGHRA and YSYEKL. The CDR3 has 13 residues. CDR3 in DNA: TGCGCCAGCAGCCAGTGGGCAGTCGGGGAGCTGTTTTTT. As protein: CASSQWAVGELFF.

This clone came up once. V usage is TRBV9 and J usage is TRBJ2-7, with D perhaps given as TRBD1 or TRBD2 (6 bases each). The germline V gene has CDR1 SGDLS and CDR2 YYNGEE. The CDR3 loop spans 13 amino acids. V lost 1 base and J 6 bases, leaving 11 bases between the germline ends. CDR3 sequence (DNA): TGTGCCAGCAGCGTAAGGGGGGTCGGCGAGCAGTACTTC. It yields the protein CASSVRGVGEQYF.

As regards this clone: Mismatch with germline at one junction end may stem from a read error. The chain combines TRBV5-4 with TRBJ2-7, with D possibly called TRBD1 or TRBD2 (5 bases each). The CDR3 has 16 residues. Per germline, CDR1 SGHNT and CDR2 YYREEE (reference sequence). CDR3: CASSQDSRTQRGEQYF. DNA of the CDR3: TGCGCCAGCAGCCAAGACTCAAGGACGCAGAGGGGCGAGCAGTACTTC.

The rearrangement links TRBV27 to TRBJ2-7; 10 nucleotides agree with TRBD2. Germline lookup yields CDR1 MNHEY and CDR2 SMNVEV (reference sequence). The CDR3 has 15 residues. V gave up 5 bases and J gave up 7 bases; unmatched junction bases: 11. The CDR3 region has the DNA TGTGCCAGCAGTCCACAGCGGGAGGGGGTACGGGAGCAGTACTTC. Translating it yields CASSPQREGVREQYF.

The chain joins TRBV7-2 to TRBJ2-7, with TRBD2 identical over 12 bases. V shed 4 bases, J shed 1 base, and the junction held 2 bases outside the gene matches. This CDR3 has 15 amino acids. CDR1 is SGHTA, CDR2 FQGNSA, per germline. The CDR3 sequence: CASSSTSGRSYEQYF. The CDR3 DNA follows: TGTGCCAGCAGCTCCACTAGCGGGAGGTCCTACGAGCAGTACTTC.

The genes are TRBV4-2 and TRBJ2-5; the match to TRBD2 covers 8 bases. Germline V lookup: CDR1 LGHNA, CDR2 YNFKEQ. The V gene end was trimmed by 0 bases and the J gene end by 7 bases; junction bases not matched to a gene: 4. This CDR3 has 14 residues. The chain's CDR3 is CASSQEPGGPTQYF. The CDR3 DNA sequence: TGTGCCAGCAGCCAAGAGCCGGGGGGGCCGACCCAGTACTTC.

This clone appeared a single time. The rearrangement joins TRBV2 to TRBJ2-5; 8 nucleotides match TRBD2. With 6 bases clipped from V and 4 bases from J, the junction kept 7 bases outside the gene matches. The CDR3 runs 14 residues. Germline loops: CDR1 SNHLY, CDR2 FYNNEI. As DNA, the CDR3 is TGTGCCAGCAGCCGGGGACTAGTGGGAGAGACCCAGTACTTC. Translation gives CASSRGLVGETQYF.

The V call is TRBV28, the J call TRBJ1-2; D might be TRBD1 (6 bases). Germline loops: CDR1 MDHEN, CDR2 SYDVKM. The CDR3 is made up of 17 amino acids. Trimming stripped 3 bases from V and 3 bases from J, with 20 bases between. The CDR3 DNA reads TGTGCCAGCAGTTTCCGGGGGGCGGGAGGATGGGACTATGGCTACACCTTC. Translating it yields CASSFRGAGGWDYGYTF.

The chain recombines TRBV6-6 with TRBJ2-7; 9 bases are shared with TRBD1. The V gene's germline CDR1 is MNHNY and CDR2 SVGAGI (reference sequence). The J segment lost 3 bases and the V segment lost 6 bases, leaving 3 bases of the junction unmatched. The CDR3 totals 13 residues. DNA for the CDR3: TGTGCCAGCAGCCGGGACAGGGTCTACGAGCAGTACTTC. It encodes CASSRDRVYEQYF.

This clone was found a few times. The rearrangement uses TRBV29-1 and TRBJ2-1; 8 nucleotides agree with TRBD2. The CDR3 consists of 12 residues. From germline, CDR1 is SQVTM and CDR2 ANQGSEA. Losses at the gene ends were 5 bases for V and 13 bases for J; bases not matched to a gene: 10. This CDR3 is CSVLPGGGVQFF. For the CDR3, the DNA is TGCAGCGTTCTCCCCGGGGGGGGAGTCCAGTTCTTC.

Turning to this clone: A single base separates this from a much larger clone, so it may be a read error. Other nucleotide sequences from this sample produce the same CDR3. V is TRBV5-6 and J is TRBJ2-1; the match to TRBD2 covers 14 bases. The germline V gene encodes CDR1 SGHDT and CDR2 YYEEEE. The CDR3 totals 14 residues. With V trimmed by 5 bases and J by 10 bases, 5 bases remained unmatched. The CDR3 reads CASRTGLAGVEQFF. CDR3 DNA sequence: TGTGCCAGCAGAACGGGACTAGCGGGAGTCGAGCAGTTCTTC.

This clone was picked up one time. The rearrangement joins TRBV27 to TRBJ1-1; maybe TRBD1 (6 bases). Deletions cut 5 bases from V and 4 bases from J, with 14 bases between. The CDR3 length is 14 residues. From germline, CDR1 is MNHEY and CDR2 SMNVEV (reference sequence). The CDR3 region has the DNA TGTGCCAGCAGTGAAGCGCTAGGGGGCACTGAAGCTTTCTTT. Translated: CASSEALGGTEAFF.

This clone has a single count. This rearrangement joins TRBV27 to TRBJ2-2; 9 nucleotides agree with TRBD1. This CDR3 contains 14 residues. The V and J ends lost 7 bases and 6 bases, in that order; junction bases with no gene match: 6. Per germline, CDR1 MNHEY and CDR2 SMNVEV (reference sequence). In DNA form, the CDR3 reads TGTGCCAGCACCCAACAGGGGGCGGCCGGGGAGCTGTTTTTT. Encoded protein: CASTQQGAAGELFF.

V gene TRBV5-1 combines with J gene TRBJ1-1; D is unresolved. The CDR3 consists of 16 residues. The ends were cut back, 0 bases at V and 1 base at J, with 13 bases in the middle. CDR1 and CDR2 (germline): SGHRS, YFSETQ. Here the CDR3 reads CASSLDAVAGNTEAFF. The CDR3 region has the DNA TGCGCCAGCAGCTTGGATGCTGTGGCGGGGAACACTGAAGCTTTCTTT. Filled out from reference TRBV5-1 and TRBJ1-1, the complete variable domain reads KAGVTQTPRYLIKTRGQQVTLSCSPISGHRSVSWYQQTPGQGLQFLFEYFSETQRNKGNFPGRFSGRQFSNSRSEMNVSTLELGDSALYLCASSLDAVAGNTEAFFGQGTRLTVV.

This chain connects TRBV28 to TRBJ2-1, with 13 bases matching TRBD2. The germline V gene has CDR1 MDHEN and CDR2 SYDVKM. Trimming at V came to 5 bases and at J to 9 bases, leaving 7 bases not matched to a gene. This CDR3 is 15 amino acids long. Here the CDR3 DNA reads TGTGCCAGCAGTCCCGGACTAGCGGGAGTAGGTGAGCAGTTCTTC. Protein sequence: CASSPGLAGVGEQFF.

This clone was detected only a few times. This sequence joins TRBV7-2 and TRBJ2-1; D perhaps matches TRBD2 (6 bases). Trimming pared 8 bases from V and 3 bases from J, leaving 17 bases between. CDR1 is SGHTA, CDR2 FQGNSA, per germline. CDR3 length: 15 amino acids. CDR3 DNA sequence: TGTGCCAGCTCTTTTCTCCGGGACTTCTACAATGAGCAGTTCTTC. It is translated as CASSFLRDFYNEQFF.

This clone was counted a single time. The rearrangement uses TRBV5-1 and TRBJ2-2; D gene unclear. CDR3 size: 16 residues. Germline CDR1 reads SGHRS; CDR2 reads YFSETQ. The V end was cut by 0 bases, the J end by 6 bases, with 15 bases between. CDR3 coding DNA: TGCGCCAGCAGCTTGGTGGAAACGGGTGATGCCGGGGAGCTGTTTTTT. Its protein product is CASSLVETGDAGELFF. The full variable domain, its missing parts supplied by reference TRBV5-1 and TRBJ2-2, is KAGVTQTPRYLIKTRGQQVTLSCSPISGHRSVSWYQQTPGQGLQFLFEYFSETQRNKGNFPGRFSGRQFSNSRSEMNVSTLELGDSALYLCASSLVETGDAGELFFGEGSRLTVL.

V gene TRBV5-1 combines with J gene TRBJ2-7, with 7 positions matching TRBD1. CDR1 is SGHRS and CDR2 is YFSETQ in the germline V gene. V trimming: 3 bases; J trimming: 2 bases; junction bases outside the gene matches: 5. The CDR3 is 14 residues long. CDR3 sequence reads: CASSSQGVTYEQYF. As DNA, the CDR3 is TGCGCCAGCAGCTCTCAGGGGGTGACCTACGAGCAGTACTTC.